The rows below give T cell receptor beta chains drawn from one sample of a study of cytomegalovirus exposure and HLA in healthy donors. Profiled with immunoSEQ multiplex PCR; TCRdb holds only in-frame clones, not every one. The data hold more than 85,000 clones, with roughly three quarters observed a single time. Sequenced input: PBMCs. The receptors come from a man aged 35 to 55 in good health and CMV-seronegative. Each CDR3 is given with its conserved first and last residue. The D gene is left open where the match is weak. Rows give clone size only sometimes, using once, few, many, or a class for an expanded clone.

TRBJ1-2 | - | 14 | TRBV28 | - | CASRDPTESYGYTF | TGTGCCAGCAGAGATCCGACAGAGTCCTATGGCTACACCTTC
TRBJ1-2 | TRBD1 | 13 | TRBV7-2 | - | CASSLAAGGGYTF | TGTGCCAGCAGCTTAGCGGCAGGGGGCGGCTACACCTTC
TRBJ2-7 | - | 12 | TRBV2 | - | CASSGQTYEQYF | TGTGCCAGCAGTGGGCAGACCTACGAGCAGTACTTC
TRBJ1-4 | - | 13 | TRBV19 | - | CASSRGGSEKLFF | TGTGCCAGTAGTAGGGGCGGGAGTGAAAAACTGTTTTTT
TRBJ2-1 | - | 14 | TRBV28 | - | CASSLRFSYNEQFF | TGTGCCAGCAGTTTGCGGTTTTCCTACAATGAGCAGTTCTTC
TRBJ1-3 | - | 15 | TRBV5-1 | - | CASSLEGVSGNTIYF | TGCGCCAGCAGCTTGGAGGGGGTTTCTGGAAACACCATATATTTT
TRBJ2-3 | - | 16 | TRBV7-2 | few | CASSLVGTSSPDTQYF | TGTGCCAGCAGCTTAGTGGGCACCTCTAGCCCAGATACGCAGTATTTT
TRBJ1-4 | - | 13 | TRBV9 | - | CASSLVVRGKLFF | TGTGCCAGCAGCCTCGTAGTTAGGGGAAAACTGTTTTTT
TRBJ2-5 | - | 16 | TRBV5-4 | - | CASSPGRGRSHETQYF | TGTGCCAGCAGCCCTGGACGGGGGAGGTCCCACGAGACCCAGTACTTC
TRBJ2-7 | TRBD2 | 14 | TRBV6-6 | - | CASSASGITYEQYF | TGTGCCAGCAGTGCAAGCGGGATCACCTACGAGCAGTACTTC
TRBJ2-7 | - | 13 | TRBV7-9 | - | CASSLDPQGEQYF | TGTGCCAGCAGCTTAGACCCTCAGGGCGAGCAGTACTTC
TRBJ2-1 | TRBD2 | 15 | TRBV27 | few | CATGTSGTIYNEQFF | TGTGCCACAGGGACTAGCGGGACGATATACAATGAGCAGTTCTTC
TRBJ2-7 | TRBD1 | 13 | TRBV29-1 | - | CSVTGGSSYEQYF | TGCAGCGTTACAGGGGGAAGCTCCTACGAGCAGTACTTC
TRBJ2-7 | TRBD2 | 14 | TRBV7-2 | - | CASSFGRADYEQYF | TGTGCCAGCAGCTTCGGGAGGGCAGACTACGAGCAGTACTTC
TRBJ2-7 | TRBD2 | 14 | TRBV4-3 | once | CASSLETSVYEQYF | TGCGCCAGCAGCCTCGAGACTAGCGTTTACGAGCAGTACTTC
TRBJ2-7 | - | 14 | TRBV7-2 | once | CASSLDYGSYEQYF | TGTGCCAGCAGCTTAGACTATGGTAGCTACGAGCAGTACTTC
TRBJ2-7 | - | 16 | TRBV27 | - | CASSFRGGGRGYEQYF | TGTGCCAGCAGTTTTCGGGGTGGAGGCAGGGGCTACGAGCAGTACTTC
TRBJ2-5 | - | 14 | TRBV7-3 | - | CASSLDGGEETQYF | TGTGCCAGCAGCTTAGATGGAGGGGAGGAGACCCAGTACTTC
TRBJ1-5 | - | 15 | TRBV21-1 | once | CASSKRTKGNQPQHF | TGTGCCAGCAGCAAACGGACTAAGGGCAATCAGCCCCAGCATTTT
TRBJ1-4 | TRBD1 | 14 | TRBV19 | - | CASSWTGTNEKLFF | TGTGCCAGTAGTTGGACAGGGACTAATGAAAAACTGTTTTTT
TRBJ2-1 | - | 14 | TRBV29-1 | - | CSVGEGGLGNEQFF | TGCAGCGTTGGGGAAGGGGGTTTGGGCAATGAGCAGTTCTTC
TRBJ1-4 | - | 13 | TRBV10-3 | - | CAIKGTAGEKLFF | TGTGCCATCAAAGGGACCGCGGGGGAAAAACTGTTTTTT
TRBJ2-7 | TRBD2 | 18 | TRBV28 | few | CASRLLAGGPLRRYEQYF | TGTGCCAGCAGATTACTAGCGGGGGGGCCATTGAGACGCTACGAGCAGTACTTC
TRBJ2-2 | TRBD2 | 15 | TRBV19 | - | CAVEQAGVYTGELFF | TGTGCCGTCGAGCAGGCGGGAGTATACACCGGGGAGCTGTTTTTT